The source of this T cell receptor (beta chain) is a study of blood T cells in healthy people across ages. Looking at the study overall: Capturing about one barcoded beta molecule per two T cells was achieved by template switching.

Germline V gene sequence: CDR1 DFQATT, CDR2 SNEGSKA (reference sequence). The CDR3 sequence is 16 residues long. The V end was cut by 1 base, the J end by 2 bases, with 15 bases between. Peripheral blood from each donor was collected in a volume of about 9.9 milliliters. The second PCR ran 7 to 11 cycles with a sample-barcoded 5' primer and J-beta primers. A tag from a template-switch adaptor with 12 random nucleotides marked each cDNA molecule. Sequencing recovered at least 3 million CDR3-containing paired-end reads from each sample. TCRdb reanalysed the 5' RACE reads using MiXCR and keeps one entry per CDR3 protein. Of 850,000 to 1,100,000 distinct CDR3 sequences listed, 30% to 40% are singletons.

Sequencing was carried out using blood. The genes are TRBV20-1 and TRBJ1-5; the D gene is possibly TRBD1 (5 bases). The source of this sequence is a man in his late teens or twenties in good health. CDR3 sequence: CSARARRGWGNQPQHF. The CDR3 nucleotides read TGCAGTGCTAGAGCAAGAAGGGGATGGGGCAATCAGCCCCAGCATTTT.